What follows is one TCR beta chain and its context. The antigen is undetermined. This sample is drawn from a study of T cell responses to AZD1222 COVID-19 vaccine. In the study overall: Pooling covered second doses at about 4 or about 12 weeks. Study conclusions and caveats: CD4 TCRs covered the whole spike, strongest at regions 160-218 and 743-854. Among the donors, most were white British and more were female, and clonal diversity was possibly underestimated. Reportedly, close to half of spike-specific TCRs are directed against unmutated variant regions.

The germline V and J ends were trimmed by 8 bases and 1 base, with 14 bases remaining between them. This CDR3 is 14 amino acids long. Germline V gene data show CDR1 as SGHVS and CDR2 as FQNEAQ. Sequenced by immunoSEQ multiplex PCR; TCRdb stores in-frame clones only, minus some. Of roughly 120,000 clones in the sample, roughly nine tenths were seen once. The J gene is TRBJ1-1, the V gene TRBV7-8, with D perhaps TRBD1 (5 bases). The source is an adult in good health. The sample here was peripheral blood, taken on day 0 of AZD1222 vaccination. The DNA for the CDR3 is TGTGCCAGCTCCCTCGTCGGGGGGAACACTGAAGCTTTCTTT. This encodes CASSLVGGNTEAFF.